This is a list of T cell receptor beta chains from one sample in a study of lymphopenia after photon versus proton radiotherapy. Data came from immunoSEQ multiplex PCR; TCRdb stores just in-frame clones and leaves some out. The table lists tens of thousands of clones, 92% of them singletons. The sequencing here drew on peripheral blood, taken from a patient treated with photon-based radiotherapy. The receptor source for this set is a middle-aged woman with cholangiocarcinoma. Each CDR3 is given without its conserved first and last residue. Clone size is stated in some rows and not others, as once, few, many or a class when expanded.

V	size	J	length	CDR3
TRBV7-8	NA	TRBJ2-3	14	ASSSSQGARMDTQY
TRBV19	NA	TRBJ1-3	14	ATRRADRAGGNTIY
TRBV6-4	NA	TRBJ2-2	11	ASRGQSTGELF
TRBV25-1	NA	TRBJ2-4	12	ASSPGGPGNIQY
TRBV13	NA	TRBJ1-6	14	ASSPPSGGNNSPLH
TRBV7-9	NA	TRBJ2-7	13	ASSLGQGHSYEQY
TRBV11-2	NA	TRBJ2-7	15	ASRKSGLAGPGYEQY
TRBV6-1	NA	TRBJ2-7	13	ASSEAPYTIYEQY
TRBV2	NA	TRBJ2-7	10	ASSDPAPEQY
TRBV9	NA	TRBJ1-2	13	ASSVQGGPNYGYT
TRBV29-1	NA	TRBJ2-2	15	SVVLLRGDANTGELF
TRBV28	NA	TRBJ2-1	13	ASLALSGPEHEQF
TRBV6-5	NA	TRBJ2-1	10	ASSTPSGKQF
TRBV5-6	NA	TRBJ2-2	17	ASSLQDVIDGVYSGELF
TRBV28	once	TRBJ1-2	13	ASSLVGSPNYGYT
TRBV7-9	NA	TRBJ2-7	13	ASSSVGDSSYEQY
TRBV6-1	NA	TRBJ2-5	15	ASSEDVIGFTQETQY
TRBV27	once	TRBJ1-1	12	ASSSDRGNTEAF
TRBV10-1	NA	TRBJ2-1	13	ASSEETSGNNEQF
TRBV6-1	NA	TRBJ2-7	12	ASSPGGVLYEQY
TRBV7-2	NA	TRBJ1-2	12	ASSSTGGAQGYT
TRBV9	NA	TRBJ2-7	12	ASSVGAGSYEQY
TRBV19	NA	TRBJ2-1	14	ASTPWGGQVGNEQF
TRBV5-4	NA	TRBJ1-2	13	ASSPTFGANYGYT
TRBV29-1	NA	TRBJ2-1	11	SVEGGPFNEQF
TRBV4-2	NA	TRBJ1-3	13	ASSQDRVPRNTIY
TRBV9	NA	TRBJ1-5	13	ASSFGQGASEPQH
TRBV18	NA	TRBJ2-3	14	ASSPGTSVSTDTQY
TRBV7-2	NA	TRBJ2-5	14	ASSFPSSGVMKTQY
TRBV19	NA	TRBJ2-3	13	ASSMGLADTDTQY
TRBV5-6	NA	TRBJ2-5	11	ASSFSRGETQY
TRBV10-2	NA	TRBJ1-2	13	ASSLQGARDYGYT
TRBV21-1	once	TRBJ2-2	14	ASSEGRGANTGELF
TRBV5-4	NA	TRBJ2-1	14	ASRLVSRQGIHEQF
TRBV29-1	NA	TRBJ1-1	10	SVKRGSTEAF
TRBV14	NA	TRBJ1-1	11	ASSPYVNTEAF
TRBV11-2	NA	TRBJ2-7	10	ASSLDFDEQY
TRBV5-4	NA	TRBJ2-7	13	ASSLGQRQTYEQY
TRBV2	NA	TRBJ2-4	11	ASMGLAGSIQY